Listed below are T cell receptor beta chains from one sample, sequenced in a study of shared clonotypes between healthy human individuals. The assay was immunoSEQ multiplex PCR, and TCRdb's table has in-frame clones only and misses some. The sample contains about 99,000 clones, roughly 45% of which appear only once. Sequencing input: PBMCs. Receptor source: a middle-aged woman in good health. Some clones in this sample may be carry-over from other donors' samples. CDR3s include the opening cysteine and the closing phenylalanine or tryptophan. D genes are given only for firm matches. The size entry is marked missing in some rows and otherwise reads once, few, many or a size class.

CDR3 protein	CDR3 DNA	V gene	J gene	D gene	clone size
CAWCPIGTRGLNEQFF	TGTGCCTGGTGTCCCATCGGGACTAGAGGACTCAATGAGCAGTTCTTC	TRBV30	TRBJ2-1	TRBD2	few
CAWSGQENEKLFF	TGTGCCTGGAGTGGACAGGAGAATGAAAAACTGTTTTTT	TRBV30	TRBJ1-4	NA	NA
CASSYTTGNSYEQYF	TGTGCCAGCAGTTACACCACAGGGAACTCCTACGAGCAGTACTTC	TRBV6-5	TRBJ2-7	NA	NA
CASSPDPAGNTGELFF	TGCGCCAGCAGCCCTGATCCAGCGGGGAACACCGGGGAGCTGTTTTTT	TRBV5-1	TRBJ2-2	NA	NA
CASRKEETQYF	TGCGCCAGCAGAAAGGAAGAGACCCAGTACTTC	TRBV5-1	TRBJ2-5	NA	few
CATRGGPYEQYF	TGTGCCACTCGGGGGGGGCCCTACGAGCAGTACTTC	TRBV19	TRBJ2-7	TRBD2	NA
CSVADSATNEKLFF	TGCAGCGTTGCGGACAGTGCAACTAATGAAAAACTGTTTTTT	TRBV29-1	TRBJ1-4	NA	many
CASRPPGAGGIQYF	TGTGCCAGCAGACCCCCCGGGGCCGGGGGCATTCAGTACTTC	TRBV7-2	TRBJ2-4	NA	NA
CASSLGTGQPQHF	TGTGCCAGCAGCTTAGGCACAGGGCAGCCCCAGCATTTT	TRBV7-6	TRBJ1-5	NA	once
CSEEDLAGGKDEQFF	TGCAGCGAAGAGGACCTAGCGGGAGGTAAAGATGAGCAGTTCTTC	TRBV29-1	TRBJ2-1	TRBD2	NA
CASSVANGELFF	TGTGCCAGCAGCGTAGCGAACGGGGAGCTGTTTTTT	TRBV7-9	TRBJ2-2	NA	NA
CASSPWGGGGNQPQHF	TGTGCCAGTAGTCCATGGGGGGGAGGGGGCAATCAGCCCCAGCATTTT	TRBV19	TRBJ1-5	NA	NA
CSVGQTGNSLAQYF	TGCAGCGTTGGACAGACAGGGAACAGCCTCGCGCAGTACTTC	TRBV29-1	TRBJ2-5	TRBD1	few
CASSLRWTGDNQPQHF	TGTGCCAGCAGCTTGCGTTGGACAGGGGACAATCAGCCCCAGCATTTT	TRBV5-6	TRBJ1-5	TRBD1	NA
CASSFRSSGANVLTF	TGTGCCAGCAGTTTTCGTAGCTCTGGGGCCAACGTCCTGACTTTC	TRBV6-6	TRBJ2-6	NA	NA
CASSDPRRTYEQYF	TGTGCCAGCAGTGACCCCAGGAGGACCTACGAGCAGTACTTC	TRBV25-1	TRBJ2-7	NA	NA
CASSADSRGAYGYTF	TGTGCCAGCAGTGCGGACAGTCGGGGGGCCTATGGCTACACCTTC	TRBV28	TRBJ1-2	NA	few
CASSPAGLRLSSNQPQHF	TGTGCCAGCTCACCGGCTGGGTTAAGGCTAAGTAGCAATCAGCCCCAGCATTTT	TRBV18	TRBJ1-5	NA	NA
CAWRSGGAEPQHF	TGTGCCTGGAGGTCAGGGGGCGCAGAGCCCCAGCATTTT	TRBV30	TRBJ1-5	TRBD1	NA
CASSHDWGHEQYF	TGCGCCAGCAGCCACGACTGGGGCCACGAGCAGTACTTC	TRBV5-1	TRBJ2-7	NA	few
CAWSVRFQGEAKNIQYF	TGTGCCTGGAGTGTACGGTTCCAGGGTGAAGCCAAAAACATTCAGTACTTC	TRBV30	TRBJ2-4	NA	many
CSAIRQYEQYF	TGCAGTGCTATCAGACAGTACGAGCAGTACTTC	TRBV20-1	TRBJ2-7	NA	NA
CASSLGGRTSGVVQETQYF	TGTGCCAGCAGCTTAGGTGGGCGGACTAGCGGGGTTGTCCAAGAGACCCAGTACTTC	TRBV7-4	TRBJ2-5	TRBD2	NA
CAWSVFETGGESGYTF	TGTGCCTGGAGTGTATTTGAGACAGGGGGCGAAAGTGGCTACACCTTC	TRBV30	TRBJ1-2	TRBD1	many
CASSQVLTEEQFF	TGTGCCAGCAGCCAAGTTCTAACGGAAGAGCAGTTCTTC	TRBV14	TRBJ2-1	NA	NA
CASTEGGTGNNEQYF	TGTGCCAGCACCGAAGGGGGGACAGGGAACAACGAGCAGTACTTC	TRBV5-4	TRBJ2-7	TRBD1	few
CATSRDPPGANSGNTIYF	TGTGCCACCAGCAGAGACCCCCCAGGGGCCAACTCTGGAAACACCATATATTTT	TRBV15	TRBJ1-3	NA	few
CASSVSGTRFDEQFF	TGTGCCAGCAGCGTAAGTGGGACTAGATTCGATGAGCAGTTCTTC	TRBV9	TRBJ2-1	TRBD2	NA
CASSRGGNTEAFF	TGCGCCAGCAGCCGAGGTGGGAACACTGAAGCTTTCTTT	TRBV5-1	TRBJ1-1	NA	once
CASSQDGTTEAFF	TGCGCCAGCAGCCAAGATGGGACCACTGAAGCTTTCTTT	TRBV4-3	TRBJ1-1	NA	NA
CASSEGTPDVQFF	TGCGCCAGCAGTGAGGGGACCCCGGACGTACAGTTCTTC	TRBV10-2	TRBJ2-1	NA	NA
CASNPWTSGNNEQFF	TGTGCCAGCAACCCATGGACTAGCGGGAACAATGAGCAGTTCTTC	TRBV11-2	TRBJ2-1	TRBD2	NA
CSVEAVTDTQYF	TGCAGCGTTGAGGCAGTCACAGATACGCAGTATTTT	TRBV29-1	TRBJ2-3	NA	NA
CATARYSQNSPLHF	TGTGCCACAGCGCGATACTCACAAAATTCACCCCTCCACTTT	TRBV6-5	TRBJ1-6	NA	NA
CASSLRGATNEKLFF	TGCGCCAGCAGCTTGAGGGGGGCAACTAATGAAAAACTGTTTTTT	TRBV5-1	TRBJ1-4	NA	NA
CASTFWGAATNYGYTF	TGTGCCAGCACCTTCTGGGGGGCAGCTACTAACTATGGCTACACCTTC	TRBV5-6	TRBJ1-2	NA	many
CASSPAVGNQPQHF	TGTGCCAGCTCACCCGCTGTGGGCAATCAGCCCCAGCATTTT	TRBV18	TRBJ1-5	NA	many
CASSGGIAQYF	TGTGCCAGCAGCGGAGGGATAGCCCAGTACTTC	TRBV6-5	TRBJ2-7	NA	few
CASSPWGGSTGELFF	TGTGCCAGCAGCCCTTGGGGGGGTTCGACCGGGGAGCTGTTTTTT	TRBV9	TRBJ2-2	TRBD2	many
CASSQGPGASTEAFF	TGTGCCAGCAGCCAAGGTCCAGGGGCGAGCACTGAAGCTTTCTTT	TRBV4-2	TRBJ1-1	NA	NA
CASSLVSGNHYEQYF	TGCGCCAGCAGCTTGGTTAGCGGGAACCACTACGAGCAGTACTTC	TRBV5-1	TRBJ2-7	TRBD2	many